Reported below is one T cell receptor (beta chain). This specimen belongs to a study of Graves' ophthalmopathy and Graves' hyperthyroidism. CDR3 regions of TCR beta were amplified from RNA transcripts. First-round RT-PCR with HTBI primers preceded a second-round multiplex PCR. TCRdb redid the calling of the multiplex PCR reads with MiXCR, one entry per CDR3 protein. This repertoire shows 150,000 to 200,000 distinct CDR3 sequences, roughly two fifths found once; its top ten account for roughly 5.2%. The CDR3 loop spans 17 amino acids. Between the trimmed V and J ends, which lost 2 bases and 4 bases, there was a span of 20 bases. Germline CDR1 MDHEN, CDR2 SYDVKM.

This clonotype was sampled from a middle-aged woman with Graves' ophthalmopathy. The chain carries TRBV28 and TRBJ2-5; D is perhaps TRBD2 (5 bases). Sequencing was carried out using peripheral blood. In DNA, the CDR3 is TGTGCCAGCAGTTTAGGCGAAGGCGTCACTCGGGGAGAGACCCAGTACTTC. Its translation is CASSLGEGVTRGETQYF.